The present T cell receptor (beta chain) was sequenced within a study of vaccination and CD4 T cells after COVID-19. The Oncomine TCR Beta short-read assay was applied to DNA of cultured CD4+ T cells. Investigators obtained genomic DNA by extraction from cultured CD4+ T cells. TCRdb redid the calling of the PCR reads with MiXCR, one entry per CDR3 protein. Counted here are roughly 11,000 distinct CDR3 sequences, around 37% occurring once; the ten biggest clones make up approximately 17%. This CDR3 comprises 16 residues. The V end was cut by 2 bases, the J end by 5 bases, with 16 bases between. Germline CDR1 reads MNHEY; CDR2 reads SVGAGI. As for this clonotype: The antigen remains unidentified.

As for treatment: roughly nine-day PBMC culture with coronavirus spike peptide pools or control peptides (ViraFEST assay). During the years 2011-2018, before the COVID-19 pandemic, the unexposed donor's CD4+ T cells were collected. Isolation of CD4+ T cells by negative selection took place after roughly eleven days of culture. The genes are TRBV6-5 and TRBJ2-1; D may correspond to TRBD1 or TRBD2 (5 bases each). Sequencing was performed on CD4+ T cells from blood, cultured in vitro. The source of this sequence is a human donor in good health. CDR3 in amino acids: CASSYGVGRADNEQFF. CDR3 nucleotide sequence: TGTGCCAGCAGTTACGGGGTGGGGCGAGCGGACAATGAGCAGTTCTTC.